This record looks at one TCR beta chain sequence and its context. Its antigen is as yet unknown. This record belongs to a study of blood T cells in healthy people across ages. The germline V gene encodes CDR1 SGHDT and CDR2 YYEEEE. The CDR3 covers 13 residues. Study observations and caveats: When set beside aged donors, long-lived donors presented more naive CD4+ cells and higher diversity.

A J-beta primer mix and a sample-barcoded 5' primer were used in a second PCR of roughly 6 to 11 cycles. TCRdb reprocessed the 5' RACE reads via MiXCR and lists one record per CDR3 protein. The sample has 1.5 million to 1.8 million distinct CDR3 sequences, 35% to 45% seen once. Sequenced: blood. The chain links TRBV5-6 to TRBJ2-4; weak D call: TRBD2 (5 bases). The better agreement between TRBJ2-7 and the DNA end casts doubt on the J call. The TCR originated in a woman in her late teens or twenties in good health. CDR3 protein: CASSLREWYEQYF. The CDR3 DNA is TGTGCCAGCAGCTTGAGGGAGTGGTACGAGCAGTACTTC.